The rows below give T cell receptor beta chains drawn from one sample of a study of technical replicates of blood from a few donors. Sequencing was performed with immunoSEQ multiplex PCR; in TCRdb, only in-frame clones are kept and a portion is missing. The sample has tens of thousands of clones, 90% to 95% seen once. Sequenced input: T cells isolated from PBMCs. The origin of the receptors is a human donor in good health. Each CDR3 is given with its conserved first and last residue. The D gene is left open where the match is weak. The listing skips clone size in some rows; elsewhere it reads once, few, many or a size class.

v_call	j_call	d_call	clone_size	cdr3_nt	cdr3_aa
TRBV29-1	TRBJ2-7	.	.	TGCAGCGTTGAGCGGGGAGTCCCCTACGAGCAGTACTTC	CSVERGVPYEQYF
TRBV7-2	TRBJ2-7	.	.	TGTGCCAGCGGAACAGGCCAAGTATTCCATACGATACCATACGAGCAGTACTTC	CASGTGQVFHTIPYEQYF
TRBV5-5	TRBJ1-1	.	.	TGTGCCTCCTCGGGGGTAGGTGGCACTGAAGCTTTCTTT	CASSGVGGTEAFF
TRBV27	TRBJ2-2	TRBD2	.	TGTGCCAGCAGTTTATCGAGGGGACTACCCCGAACCGGGGAGCTGTTTTTT	CASSLSRGLPRTGELFF
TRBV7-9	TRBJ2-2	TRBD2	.	TGTGCCAGCAGCCTCTATAGCGGGGGGGCCGGGGAGCTGTTTTTT	CASSLYSGGAGELFF
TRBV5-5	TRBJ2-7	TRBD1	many	TGTGCCAGCAGCCCAACCACAGGGGGGATAGCCGAGCAGTACTTC	CASSPTTGGIAEQYF
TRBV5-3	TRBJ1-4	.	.	TGTGCCAGAAGCTCCCGGGTGATCGGTCTTCTTGAAAAACTGTTTTTT	CARSSRVIGLLEKLFF
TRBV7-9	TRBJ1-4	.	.	TGTGCCAGCAGCCACAGAACGGGGGAAAAACTGTTTTTT	CASSHRTGEKLFF
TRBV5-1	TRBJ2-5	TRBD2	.	TGCGCCAGCAGCTTGGGGTCTAGCGGGGGGGAAGAGACCCAGTACTTC	CASSLGSSGGEETQYF
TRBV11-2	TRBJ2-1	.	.	TGTGCCAGCAGCTTACGGGGTCGGCAGGTCGGGATAAATGAGCAGTTCTTC	CASSLRGRQVGINEQFF
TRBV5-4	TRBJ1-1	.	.	TGTGCCAGCAGCCCGACAGGGAACACTGAAGCTTTCTTT	CASSPTGNTEAFF
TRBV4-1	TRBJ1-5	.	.	TGCGCCAGCAGCCAAGGCTCCCCGGTGAGGCTCAATCAGCCCCAGCATTTT	CASSQGSPVRLNQPQHF
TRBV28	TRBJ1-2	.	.	TGTGCCAGCAGTTATGGCGGAGCTAACTATGGCTACACCTTC	CASSYGGANYGYTF
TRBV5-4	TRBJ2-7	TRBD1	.	TGTGCCAGCAGCTTATCCGGGACAGGAGCCTACGAGCAGTACTTC	CASSLSGTGAYEQYF
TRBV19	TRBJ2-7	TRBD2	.	TGTGCCAGTAGAATATCAGCGGGGGGAACCTACGAGCAGTACTTC	CASRISAGGTYEQYF
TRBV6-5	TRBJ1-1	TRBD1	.	TGTGCCACCGAGACAGGGGGCACTGAAGCTTTCTTT	CATETGGTEAFF
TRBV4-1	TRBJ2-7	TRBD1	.	TGCGCCAGCAGCCAAATTCGGGACAGCTCCTACGAGCAGTACTTC	CASSQIRDSSYEQYF
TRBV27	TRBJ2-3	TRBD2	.	TGTGCCAGCAGTCCGACGTACCCCAAGCGGGGAAGGGAGTATTTT	CASSPTYPKRGREYF